One sample yielded the 24 T cell receptor beta chains listed below, sequenced in a study of blood T cells in healthy people across ages. The use of a sample-barcoded 5' primer and a J-beta primer mix characterized a second PCR of roughly 7 to 11 cycles. TCRdb re-called the 5' RACE reads with MiXCR, one entry per CDR3 protein. This sample has around 1,100,000 distinct CDR3 sequences, with 30% to 40% found just once. Sequencing was carried out using blood. These receptors came from a man between 18 and 29 years old in good health.

CDR3 DNA: TGTGCCAGCAGCGTAAAGGGACAGGACTGGGGGAATGAGCAGTTCTTC. It specifies CASSVKGQDWGNEQFF. This chain joins TRBV9 and TRBJ2-1, with 8 bases aligning to TRBD1. J was trimmed by 7 bases and V by 1 base; bases with no gene match: 10. CDR1 and CDR2 (germline): SGDLS, YYNGEE. The CDR3 is 16 amino acids.

Only a few counts were recorded for this clonotype. J is TRBJ1-6 and V is TRBV2; a weak D match, TRBD1 (6 bases). Germline CDR1 is SNHLY and CDR2 is FYNNEI. V was clipped by 8 bases and J by 8 bases, with 13 bases between them. The CDR3 covers 13 residues. The CDR3 sequence: CASSDSRDSPLHF. CDR3 nucleotides: TGTGCCAGCTCGGACAGTCGGGATTCACCCCTCCACTTT.

Comment on this clonotype: A read error may be the cause here, since a much bigger clone is one base away. The chain has TRBV12-3 or TRBV12-4 and TRBJ1-1; D gene ambiguous. Trimming stripped 7 bases from V and 1 base from J, with 10 bases between. The CDR3 extends over 13 amino acids. CDR3 in amino acids: CASTLRGNTEAFF. CDR3 coding DNA: TGTGCCAGCACCTTACGGGGGAACACTGAAGCTTTCTTT.

The CDR3 coding sequence is TGTGCCAGCAGTTTACCCGGGACAGGGAACTATGGCTACACCTTC. Protein product: CASSLPGTGNYGYTF. This sequence joins TRBV28 and TRBJ1-2; 9 bases line up with TRBD1. CDR1 is MDHEN and CDR2 is SYDVKM in the germline V gene. The CDR3 consists of 15 residues. The trim removed 2 bases at V and 2 bases at J, leaving 3 bases unmatched.

The chain combines TRBV7-2 with TRBJ1-5; weak D call: TRBD1 (6 bases). The germline V gene has CDR1 SGHTA and CDR2 FQGNSA. Trimming stripped 1 base from V and 5 bases from J, with 15 bases between. CDR3 length: 16 residues. The CDR3 region is CASSLGGQFSYQPQHF. In nucleotides, the CDR3 is TGTGCCAGCAGCTTAGGGGGGCAGTTCAGTTATCAGCCCCAGCATTTT.

This chain links TRBV15 with TRBJ1-1; D is unclear. The V and J ends lost 0 bases and 0 bases respectively, with 20 bases between them. From germline, CDR1 is LNHNV and CDR2 YYDKDF (reference sequence). The CDR3 has 19 residues. CDR3: CATSRDYGSVGTMNTEAFF. Here the CDR3 DNA reads TGTGCCACCAGCAGAGATTACGGGTCGGTCGGAACCATGAACACTGAAGCTTTCTTT. Filled out from reference TRBV15 and TRBJ1-1, the complete variable domain reads DAMVIQNPRYQVTQFGKPVTLSCSQTLNHNVMYWYQQKSSQAPKLLFHYYDKDFNNEADTPDNFQSRRPNTSFCFLDIRSPGLGDTAMYLCATSRDYGSVGTMNTEAFFGQGTRLTVV.

This clonotype was counted a few times. The chain is built from TRBV29-1 and TRBJ2-3; 8 bases are shared with TRBD1. The CDR3 has 15 residues. Germline CDR1 SQVTM, CDR2 ANQGSEA. J gave up 4 bases and V 4 bases, and 10 bases lay outside the gene matches. For the CDR3, the DNA is TGCAGCGTTGTAGGGGACAGGCCTACCGCAGATACGCAGTATTTT. Its translation: CSVVGDRPTADTQYF.

This clonotype has more than one count but fewer than ten. The chain uses TRBV9 and TRBJ1-1; TRBD1 might be the D (5 bases). The CDR3 has 15 residues. Trimming took 6 bases from V and 3 from J, leaving 18 bases between them. CDR1 is SGDLS and CDR2 is YYNGEE in the germline V gene. The CDR3 nucleotides read TGTGCCAGCACCCGGGGATTTGGGGGGGACACTGAAGCTTTCTTT. Translation gives CASTRGFGGDTEAFF.

The chain employs TRBV18 and TRBJ1-5, with 7 bases aligning to TRBD1. The CDR3 has 16 amino acids. CDR1 KGHSH and CDR2 LQKENI come from the germline V gene. V trimming: 3 bases; J trimming: 5 bases; junction bases outside the gene matches: 10. As DNA, the CDR3 is TGTGCCAGCTCACCGCGGACAGGCCAACTAGATCAGCCCCAGCATTTT. It yields the protein CASSPRTGQLDQPQHF. Full variable domain (remainder filled in from reference TRBV18 and TRBJ1-5): NAGVMQNPRHLVRRRGQEARLRCSPMKGHSHVYWYRQLPEEGLKFMVYLQKENIIDESGMPKERFSAEFPKEGPSILRIQQVVRGDSAAYFCASSPRTGQLDQPQHFGDGTRLSIL.

This clonotype showed up just a few times. The gene calls are TRBV4-2 and TRBJ1-6; D may be TRBD1 (6 bases). This CDR3 is built from 19 residues. V lost 4 bases and J lost 0, with 19 bases in between. Germline assignment: CDR1 LGHNA and CDR2 YNFKEQ. The CDR3 loop is CASSRTRGQLFSYNSPLHF. The CDR3 DNA is TGTGCCAGCAGCCGGACGCGCGGACAGCTCTTCTCCTATAATTCACCCCTCCACTTT.

J is TRBJ1-5 and V is TRBV20-1; the D is unclear. The CDR3 totals 15 residues. V was shortened by 1 base and J by 4 bases, with 14 bases between the two germline ends. The V gene's germline CDR1 is DFQATT and CDR2 SNEGSKA (reference sequence). CDR3 sequence (DNA): TGCAGTGCTAGAGCCGGCAGGCCCGGTAATCAGCCCCAGCATTTT. This sequence encodes CSARAGRPGNQPQHF.

This clonotype was seen many times. The J gene is TRBJ1-2, the V gene TRBV20-1; tentative D call: TRBD1 (5 bases). V was pared by 0 bases and J by 7 bases, with 12 bases between. Germline V gene sequence: CDR1 DFQATT, CDR2 SNEGSKA (reference sequence). CDR3 length: 13 amino acids. This CDR3 is CSARDPGTGGYTF. DNA for the CDR3: TGCAGTGCTAGAGATCCGGGCACAGGTGGCTACACCTTC.

The chain couples TRBV4-3 to TRBJ2-7; 13 positions match TRBD2. The V gene's germline CDR1 is LGHNA and CDR2 YSLEER. This CDR3 has 19 amino acids. V lost 1 base and J lost 0; bases outside the gene matches: 9. The CDR3 DNA reads TGCGCCAGCAGCCAAGGGACTAGCGGGGGCGACCTAAGCTCCTACGAGCAGTACTTC. Encoded protein: CASSQGTSGGDLSSYEQYF.

As to this clonotype: It may be a read error: a sequence one base away is much more abundant. The chain couples TRBV11-2 to TRBJ2-1; D gene ambiguous. Germline lookup yields CDR1 SGHAT and CDR2 FQNNGV. The ends were cut back, 3 bases at V and 8 bases at J, with 17 bases in the middle. The CDR3 length is 15 residues. The CDR3 protein is CASSFSPNPGYEQFF. The CDR3 nucleotides are TGTGCCAGCAGCTTTAGCCCAAATCCGGGCTATGAGCAGTTCTTC.

This clonotype was found a few times. The chain uses TRBV6-2 or TRBV6-3 and TRBJ2-1; 8 nucleotides line up with TRBD2. V shed 6 bases, J shed 0 bases, and the junction held 16 bases outside the gene matches. The germline V gene has CDR1 MNHEY and CDR2 SVGEGT. The length of the CDR3 is 19 residues. CDR3 DNA sequence: TGTGCCAGCAGCCTCTGGGAGCGGGGGTCCCCGAGCTCCTACAATGAGCAGTTCTTC. It translates to CASSLWERGSPSSYNEQFF.

This clonotype appeared many times. The CDR3 DNA is TGCAGCGTTGTCCCCGGAACAGGGGAAGTTGGTGAGCAGTTCTTC. Translation gives CSVVPGTGEVGEQFF. The gene calls are TRBV29-1 and TRBJ2-1, with 7 bases that match TRBD1. The CDR3 spans 15 residues. Germline values: CDR1 SQVTM, CDR2 ANQGSEA. The V and J ends lost 4 bases and 9 bases, in that order; junction bases with no gene match: 15.

The V gene is TRBV7-9, the J gene TRBJ2-3; TRBD2 agrees at 7 bases. CDR1 is SEHNR, CDR2 FQNEAQ, per germline (reference sequence). The CDR3 is 16 residues long. The V segment lost 6 bases and the J segment 4 bases; nucleotides outside the gene matches: 13. The CDR3 DNA sequence: TGTGCCAGCAGGCACCCGACTAGCTCACTGCCAGATACGCAGTATTTT. Translating it yields CASRHPTSSLPDTQYF.

The chain employs TRBV9 and TRBJ2-3, with D possibly called TRBD1 or TRBD2 (6 bases each). Trimming removed 5 bases from V and 5 bases from J, with 15 bases in between. Germline V gene data show CDR1 as SGDLS and CDR2 as YYNGEE. The CDR3 consists of 14 residues. The CDR3: CASSQEGGGDTQYF. In nucleotides, the CDR3 is TGTGCCAGCAGTCAAGAGGGGGGAGGAGATACGCAGTATTTT.

This clonotype occurred a few times. The chain recombines TRBV12-3 or TRBV12-4 with TRBJ2-3, with TRBD2 identical over 9 bases. V lost 4 bases to trimming and J lost 5 bases; unmatched junction nucleotides: 4. This CDR3 spans 14 amino acids. Here the CDR3 DNA reads TGTGCCAGCAGTTGGGAGCGGGGGGTAGATACGCAGTATTTT. Translated, it gives CASSWERGVDTQYF.

This clonotype showed up just a few times. The CDR3 loop reads CAISVGRMNTEAFF. DNA of the CDR3: TGTGCCATCAGCGTGGGCAGAATGAACACTGAAGCTTTCTTT. J is TRBJ1-1 and V is TRBV10-3; D call uncertain. The germline V gene has CDR1 ENHRY and CDR2 SYGVKD. Trimming pared 6 bases from V and 0 bases from J, leaving 11 bases between. This CDR3 contains 14 residues.

This clonotype was counted only a few times. The chain combines TRBV6-6 with TRBJ1-6, with 7 bases that match TRBD1. This CDR3 spans 14 amino acids. Germline trimming cut 8 bases from V and 9 bases from J; bases unmatched to any gene: 10. Germline V gene sequence: CDR1 MNHNY, CDR2 SVGAGI (reference sequence). DNA of the CDR3: TGTGCCAGCCGGACAGGAATTACAGGTTCACCCCTCCACTTT. This gives the protein CASRTGITGSPLHF.

The chain has TRBV7-9 and TRBJ2-5; possibly TRBD1 for D (5 bases). V lost 5 bases to trimming and J lost 4 bases, with 17 bases between them. This CDR3 is built from 15 residues. Germline loops: CDR1 SEHNR, CDR2 FQNEAQ (reference sequence). The CDR3 is CASSPIKDSTETQYF. Written as DNA, the CDR3 is TGTGCCAGCAGCCCGATCAAAGACAGCACAGAGACCCAGTACTTC.

In this sample, this clonotype turned up a few times. This chain links TRBV12-3 or TRBV12-4 with TRBJ1-2; D is possibly TRBD1 (5 bases). The CDR3 covers 12 residues. The V and J ends lost 7 bases and 8 bases respectively, with 14 bases between them. CDR3 sequence: CASNMGGTGYTF. Written as DNA, the CDR3 is TGTGCCAGCAACATGGGGGGTACCGGCTACACCTTC.

The chain joins TRBV12-3 or TRBV12-4 to TRBJ2-2, with 9 bases matching TRBD2. The trim removed 4 bases at V and 3 bases at J, leaving 12 bases unmatched. This CDR3 region has 18 residues. Here the CDR3 reads CASSSPTRGLAYTGELFF. The DNA for the CDR3 is TGTGCCAGCAGTTCCCCAACGCGGGGACTAGCTTACACCGGGGAGCTGTTTTTT.